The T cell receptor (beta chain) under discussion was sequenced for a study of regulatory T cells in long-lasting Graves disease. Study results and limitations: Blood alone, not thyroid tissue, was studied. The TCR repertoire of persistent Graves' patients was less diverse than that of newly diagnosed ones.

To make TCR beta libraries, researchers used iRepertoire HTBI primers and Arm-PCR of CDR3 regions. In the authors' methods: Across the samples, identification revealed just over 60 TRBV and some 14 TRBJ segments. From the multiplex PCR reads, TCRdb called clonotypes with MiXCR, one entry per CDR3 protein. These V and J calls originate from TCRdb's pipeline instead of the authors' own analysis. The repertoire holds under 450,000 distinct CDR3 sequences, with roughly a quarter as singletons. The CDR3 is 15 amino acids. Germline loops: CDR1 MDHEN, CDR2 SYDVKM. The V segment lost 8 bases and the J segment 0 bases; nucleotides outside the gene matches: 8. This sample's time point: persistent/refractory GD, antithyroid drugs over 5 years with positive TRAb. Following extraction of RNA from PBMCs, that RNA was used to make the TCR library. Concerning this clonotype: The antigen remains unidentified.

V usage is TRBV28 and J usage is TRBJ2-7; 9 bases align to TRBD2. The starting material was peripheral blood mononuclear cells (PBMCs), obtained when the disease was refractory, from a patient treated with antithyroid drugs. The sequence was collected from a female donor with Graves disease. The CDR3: CASALAGFSSYEQYF. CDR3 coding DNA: TGTGCCAGCGCACTAGCGGGCTTTAGCTCCTACGAGCAGTACTTC.